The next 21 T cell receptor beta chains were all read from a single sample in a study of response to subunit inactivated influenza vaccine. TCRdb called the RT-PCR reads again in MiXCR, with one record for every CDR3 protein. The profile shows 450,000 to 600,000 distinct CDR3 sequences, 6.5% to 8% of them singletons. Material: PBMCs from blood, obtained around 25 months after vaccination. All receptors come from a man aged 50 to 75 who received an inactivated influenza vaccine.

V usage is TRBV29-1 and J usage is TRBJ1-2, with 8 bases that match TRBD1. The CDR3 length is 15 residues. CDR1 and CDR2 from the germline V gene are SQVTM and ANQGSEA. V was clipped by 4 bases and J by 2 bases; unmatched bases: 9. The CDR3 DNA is TGCAGCGTTGCCCTGGACAGGGAGGGAAACTATGGCTACACCTTC. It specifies CSVALDREGNYGYTF.

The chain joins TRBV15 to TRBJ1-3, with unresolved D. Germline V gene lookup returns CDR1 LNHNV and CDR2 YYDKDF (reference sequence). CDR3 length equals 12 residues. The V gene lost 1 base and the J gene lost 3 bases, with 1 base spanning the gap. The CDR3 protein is CATSRVGNTIYF. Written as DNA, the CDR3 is TGTGCCACCAGCAGAGTTGGAAACACCATATATTTT.

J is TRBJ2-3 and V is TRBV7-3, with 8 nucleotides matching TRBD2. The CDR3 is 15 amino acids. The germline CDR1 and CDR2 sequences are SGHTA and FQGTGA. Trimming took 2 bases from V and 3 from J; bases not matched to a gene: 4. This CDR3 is CASSLDSGRTDTQYF. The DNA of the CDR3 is TGTGCCAGCAGCTTAGACAGCGGGAGAACAGATACGCAGTATTTT.

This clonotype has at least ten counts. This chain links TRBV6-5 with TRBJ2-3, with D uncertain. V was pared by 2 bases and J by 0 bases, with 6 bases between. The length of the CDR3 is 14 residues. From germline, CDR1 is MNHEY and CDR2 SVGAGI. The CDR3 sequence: CASSYARSTDTQYF. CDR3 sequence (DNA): TGTGCCAGCAGTTACGCTAGAAGCACAGATACGCAGTATTTT.

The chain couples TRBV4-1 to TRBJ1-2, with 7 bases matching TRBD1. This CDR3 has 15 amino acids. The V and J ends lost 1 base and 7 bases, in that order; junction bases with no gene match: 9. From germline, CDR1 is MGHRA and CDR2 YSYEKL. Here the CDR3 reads CASSQGTGLPLGYTF. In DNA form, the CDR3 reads TGCGCCAGCAGCCAAGGGACAGGCCTCCCCCTTGGCTACACCTTC.

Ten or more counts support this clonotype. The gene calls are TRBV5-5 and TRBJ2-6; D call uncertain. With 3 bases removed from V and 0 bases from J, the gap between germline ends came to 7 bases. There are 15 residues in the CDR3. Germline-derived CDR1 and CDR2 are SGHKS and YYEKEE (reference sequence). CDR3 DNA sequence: TGTGCCAGCAGCTCGGACGGCTCTGGGGCCAACGTCCTGACTTTC. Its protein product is CASSSDGSGANVLTF.

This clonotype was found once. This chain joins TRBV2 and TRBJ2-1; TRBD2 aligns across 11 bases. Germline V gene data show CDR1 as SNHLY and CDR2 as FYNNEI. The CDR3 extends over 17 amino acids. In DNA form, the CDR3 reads TGTACCTGCTCCTTCACGCCGGGACTAGCGGCCTACAATGAGCAGTTCTTC. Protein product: CTCSFTPGLAAYNEQFF.

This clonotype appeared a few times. DNA for the CDR3: TGTGCCACCAGTGACCGAGGGGGCAGGACCGGGGAGCTGTTTTTT. Translation gives CATSDRGGRTGELFF. The chain joins TRBV24-1 to TRBJ2-2, with TRBD1 matching 7 bases. The V gene end was trimmed by 4 bases and the J gene end by 5 bases; junction bases not matched to a gene: 6. Germline lookup yields CDR1 KGHDR and CDR2 SFDVKD. CDR3 length equals 15 residues.

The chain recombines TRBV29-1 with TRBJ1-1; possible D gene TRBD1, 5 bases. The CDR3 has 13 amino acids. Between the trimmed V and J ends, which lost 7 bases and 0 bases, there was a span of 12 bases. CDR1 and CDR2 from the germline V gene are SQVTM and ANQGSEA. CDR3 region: CSAAGRLNTEAFF. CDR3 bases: TGCAGCGCCGCGGGACGGCTGAACACTGAAGCTTTCTTT. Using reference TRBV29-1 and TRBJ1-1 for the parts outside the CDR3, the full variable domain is SAVISQKPSRDICQRGTSLTIQCQVDSQVTMMFWYRQQPGQSLTLIATANQGSEATYESGFVIDKFPISRPNLTFSTLTVSNMSPEDSSIYLCSAAGRLNTEAFFGQGTRLTVV.

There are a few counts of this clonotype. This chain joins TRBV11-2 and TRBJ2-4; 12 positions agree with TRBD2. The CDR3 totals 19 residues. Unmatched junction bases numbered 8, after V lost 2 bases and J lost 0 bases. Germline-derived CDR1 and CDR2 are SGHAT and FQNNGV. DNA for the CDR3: TGTGCCAGCAGCTTAATTTATCTAGCGGGAGGGTCAGCCAAAAACATTCAGTACTTC. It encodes CASSLIYLAGGSAKNIQYF.

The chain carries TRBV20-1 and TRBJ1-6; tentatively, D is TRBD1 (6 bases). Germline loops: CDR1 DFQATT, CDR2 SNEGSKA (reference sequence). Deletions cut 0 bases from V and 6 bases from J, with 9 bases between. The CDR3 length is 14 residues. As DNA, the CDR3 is TGCAGTGCTAGAGATCAGGGGTTTAATTCACCCCTCCACTTT. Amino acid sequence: CSARDQGFNSPLHF.

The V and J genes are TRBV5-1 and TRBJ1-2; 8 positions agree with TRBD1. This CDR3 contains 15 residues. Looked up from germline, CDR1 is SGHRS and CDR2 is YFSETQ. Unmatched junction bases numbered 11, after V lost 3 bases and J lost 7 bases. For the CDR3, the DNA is TGCGCCAGCAGCTCTTCTTTCCAGGGGGCGCGTGGCTACACCTTC. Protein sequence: CASSSSFQGARGYTF.

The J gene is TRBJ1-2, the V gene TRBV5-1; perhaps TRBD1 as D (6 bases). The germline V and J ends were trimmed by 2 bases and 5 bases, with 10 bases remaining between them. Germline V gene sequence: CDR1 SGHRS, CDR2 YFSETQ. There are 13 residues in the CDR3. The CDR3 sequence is CASSFGQKYGYTF. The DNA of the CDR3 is TGCGCCAGCAGCTTCGGACAGAAATATGGCTACACCTTC.

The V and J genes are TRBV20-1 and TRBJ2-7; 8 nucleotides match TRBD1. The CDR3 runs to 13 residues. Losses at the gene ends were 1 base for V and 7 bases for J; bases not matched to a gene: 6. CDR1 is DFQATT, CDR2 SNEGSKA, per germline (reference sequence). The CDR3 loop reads CSARGQGAEEQYF. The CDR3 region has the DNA TGCAGTGCTAGAGGTCAGGGGGCGGAAGAGCAGTACTTC.

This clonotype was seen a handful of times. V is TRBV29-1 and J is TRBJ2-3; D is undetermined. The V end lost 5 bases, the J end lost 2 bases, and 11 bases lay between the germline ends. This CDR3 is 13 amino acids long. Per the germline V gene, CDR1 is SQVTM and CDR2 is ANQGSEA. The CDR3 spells CSVYTQYTDTQYF. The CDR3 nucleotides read TGCAGCGTTTACACGCAGTACACAGATACGCAGTATTTT.

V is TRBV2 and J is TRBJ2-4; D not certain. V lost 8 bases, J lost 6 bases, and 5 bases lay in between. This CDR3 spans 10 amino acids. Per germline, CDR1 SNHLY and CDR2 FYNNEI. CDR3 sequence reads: CASELNIQYF. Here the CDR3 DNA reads TGTGCCAGCGAGTTAAACATTCAGTACTTC.

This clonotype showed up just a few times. This chain's CDR3 is CASSSRGTEQFF. DNA of the CDR3: TGTGCCAGCAGCTCACGGGGGACTGAGCAGTTCTTC. The V gene is TRBV7-9, the J gene TRBJ2-1; D possibly corresponds to TRBD2 (6 bases). V gave up 4 bases and J gave up 9 bases, with 10 bases separating them. The CDR3 length is 12 residues. Germline V gives CDR1 SEHNR, CDR2 FQNEAQ (reference sequence).

This chain's CDR3 is CASSFGLAGNAYEQYF. The CDR3 DNA sequence: TGTGCCAGCAGCTTCGGACTAGCGGGGAACGCCTACGAGCAGTACTTC. J is TRBJ2-7 and V is TRBV11-2; the match to TRBD2 covers 12 bases. Germline CDR1 is SGHAT and CDR2 is FQNNGV. The CDR3 spans 16 residues. The V segment lost 3 bases and the J segment 2 bases; nucleotides outside the gene matches: 5. Filled out from reference TRBV11-2 and TRBJ2-7, the complete variable domain reads EAGVAQSPRYKIIEKRQSVAFWCNPISGHATLYWYQQILGQGPKLLIQFQNNGVVDDSQLPKDRFSAERLKGVDSTLKIQPAKLEDSAVYLCASSFGLAGNAYEQYFGPGTRLTVT.

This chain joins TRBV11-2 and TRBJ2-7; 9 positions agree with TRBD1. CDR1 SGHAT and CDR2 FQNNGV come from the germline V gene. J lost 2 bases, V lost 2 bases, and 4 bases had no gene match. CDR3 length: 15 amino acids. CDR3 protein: CASSLNRGHPYEQYF. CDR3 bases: TGTGCCAGCAGCTTAAACAGGGGGCATCCCTACGAGCAGTACTTC.

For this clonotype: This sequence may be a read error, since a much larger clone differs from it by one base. CDR3 in amino acids: CASSSPGGAETQYF. Here the CDR3 DNA reads TGTGCCAGCAGCTCACCAGGGGGCGCGGAGACCCAGTACTTC. The rearrangement joins TRBV5-6 to TRBJ2-5; TRBD1 matches at 8 bases. Germline CDR1 SGHDT, CDR2 YYEEEE. The CDR3 is 14 residues long. V lost 3 bases to trimming and J lost 5 bases; unmatched junction nucleotides: 6.

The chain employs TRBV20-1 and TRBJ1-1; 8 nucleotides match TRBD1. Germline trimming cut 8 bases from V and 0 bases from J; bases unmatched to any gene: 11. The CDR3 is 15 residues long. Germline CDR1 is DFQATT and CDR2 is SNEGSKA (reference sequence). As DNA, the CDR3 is TGCAGTACACCGGGACAGGCGGAGATGAACACTGAAGCTTTCTTT. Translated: CSTPGQAEMNTEAFF.